Sequencing of this T cell receptor (beta chain) was carried out in a study of T cell repertoires in cytomegalovirus infection. Study-wide context: Both recently identified HLA-C-restricted and well-studied HLA-B-restricted CMV epitopes were used in the study. The public TCR beta signatures pointed to both CMV infection and matching HLA type. Study-level findings and limits: HLA-C-restricted CMV-specific TCR beta clonotypes prevailed in the ex vivo response. Frequencies of public TCR beta families were cumulated, and this identified carriers of CMV plus the relevant HLA.

As to this clonotype: Antigen specificity is unknown.

Trimming removed 1 base from V and 3 bases from J, with 13 bases in between. The germline gives CDR1 LGHDT, CDR2 YNNKEL (reference sequence). The CDR3 totals 16 residues. TCRdb itself ran the reads through MiXCR, one entry per CDR3 protein. Of fewer than 350,000 distinct CDR3 sequences listed, 25% to 30% were seen once; the top ten hold around 20%. The chain employs TRBV3-1 and TRBJ2-1; D may be TRBD2 (6 bases). The sequences come from cultured PBMCs, collected from culture after CMV antigen stimulation. This receptor was taken from a human donor in good health (CMV status not recorded). Some clones in this sample may be carry-over from other donors' samples. Written as DNA, the CDR3 is TGTGCCAGCAGCCAAGGGGGTGGGAGGCGCTACAATGAGCAGTTCTTC. This translates into CASSQGGGRRYNEQFF.